These 14 T cell receptor beta chains were all obtained from the same sample, sequenced in a study of cytomegalovirus exposure and HLA in healthy donors. This PCR relied on a set of 60 Vbeta primers and 13 Jbeta primers. The data were produced by immunoSEQ multiplex PCR, yet TCRdb's version contains in-frame clones alone and is incomplete. The sample holds roughly 130,000 clones, roughly 80% seen once. Material for sequencing was PBMCs. These receptors all come from a man aged 25 to 40 in good health and CMV-seronegative.

This rearrangement joins TRBV11-2 to TRBJ2-1; TRBD2 agrees at 15 bases. The CDR3 runs to 17 residues. The trim removed 5 bases at V and 7 bases at J, leaving 9 bases unmatched. CDR1 and CDR2 (germline): SGHAT, FQNNGV. The CDR3 region has the DNA TGTGCCAGCAGCCTCTACGGACTAGCGGGAGGGGGTAATGAGCAGTTCTTC. It translates to CASSLYGLAGGGNEQFF. The full variable domain, its missing parts supplied by reference TRBV11-2 and TRBJ2-1, is EAGVAQSPRYKIIEKRQSVAFWCNPISGHATLYWYQQILGQGPKLLIQFQNNGVVDDSQLPKDRFSAERLKGVDSTLKIQPAKLEDSAVYLCASSLYGLAGGGNEQFFGPGTRLTVL.

The chain recombines TRBV18 with TRBJ2-5; D is ambiguous. The CDR3 totals 13 residues. Trimming took off 1 base at V and 9 bases at J, with 12 bases between the two ends. CDR1 is KGHSH, CDR2 LQKENI, per germline. CDR3 region: CASSPRDLEPQYF. In DNA form, the CDR3 reads TGTGCCAGCTCACCACGCGACCTAGAACCCCAGTACTTC.

The rearrangement joins TRBV5-1 to TRBJ2-7; D not certain. This CDR3 contains 14 residues. V was cut by 0 bases and J by 2 bases, with 9 bases left in between. The germline V gene encodes CDR1 SGHRS and CDR2 YFSETQ. CDR3 bases: TGCGCCAGCAGCTTGGGAGATATCCCCTACGAGCAGTACTTC. The encoded protein is CASSLGDIPYEQYF.

This clone occurred a few times. The V call is TRBV27, the J call TRBJ2-7; D may be TRBD1 (6 bases). Germline values: CDR1 MNHEY, CDR2 SMNVEV (reference sequence). This CDR3 has 14 residues. V lost 3 bases, J lost 8 bases, and 17 bases lay in between. The CDR3 protein is CASSFYRASGQQYF. The CDR3 coding sequence is TGTGCCAGCAGTTTCTACAGGGCTTCTGGCCAGCAGTACTTC.

This sequence joins TRBV10-3 and TRBJ2-5; D call uncertain. Germline V gene sequence: CDR1 ENHRY, CDR2 SYGVKD. CDR3 length: 16 residues. Trimming took 4 bases from V and 5 from J, leaving 20 bases between them. The CDR3 DNA sequence: TGTGCCATCAGTGCTCCTTCCGGTAGTAATAAGGAGACCCAGTACTTC. It translates to CAISAPSGSNKETQYF.

This chain joins TRBV4-3 and TRBJ2-3; the match to TRBD2 covers 10 bases. J lost 1 base, V lost 3 bases, and 4 bases had no gene match. CDR3 length: 16 amino acids. The germline CDR1 and CDR2 sequences are LGHNA and YSLEER. The DNA of the CDR3 is TGCGCCAGCAGCCAGGCCGGGACTAGCGGCACAGATACGCAGTATTTT. This encodes CASSQAGTSGTDTQYF.

The gene calls are TRBV15 and TRBJ1-3, with 7 bases matching TRBD1. V dropped 1 base and J dropped 3; count of bases not matched to a gene: 3. In germline, CDR1 is LNHNV, CDR2 YYDKDF (reference sequence). The CDR3 spans 15 residues. The CDR3 sequence: CATSRGRGLGNTIYF. The CDR3 bases are TGTGCCACCAGCAGAGGGAGGGGGCTTGGAAACACCATATATTTT.

The chain has TRBV10-3 and TRBJ2-6; tentatively, D is TRBD1 (6 bases). Trimming stripped 2 bases from V and 0 bases from J, with 14 bases between. Germline CDR1 is ENHRY and CDR2 is SYGVKD. The CDR3 consists of 18 residues. Here the CDR3 reads CAISEERQESSGANVLTF. Written as DNA, the CDR3 is TGTGCCATCAGTGAGGAGAGACAGGAGAGCTCTGGGGCCAACGTCCTGACTTTC.

The rearrangement uses TRBV2 and TRBJ1-5; a weak D match, TRBD1 (5 bases). Trimming removed 3 bases from V and 4 bases from J, with 13 bases in between. The CDR3 consists of 15 residues. Germline V gene data show CDR1 as SNHLY and CDR2 as FYNNEI. DNA of the CDR3: TGTGCCAGCAGTGACTGGGGCAGCTCAAATCAGCCCCAGCATTTT. Translating gives CASSDWGSSNQPQHF.

V usage is TRBV5-1 and J usage is TRBJ1-3; D not resolved. Germline CDR1 is SGHRS and CDR2 is YFSETQ. The CDR3 runs to 15 residues. V lost 0 bases and J lost 0, with 7 bases in between. This CDR3 is CASSLVADSGNTIYF. CDR3 bases: TGCGCCAGCAGCTTGGTGGCGGACTCTGGAAACACCATATATTTT.

The table lists this clone with a count of one. The chain uses TRBV4-3 and TRBJ2-1; TRBD1 matches 10 bases. The germline CDR1 and CDR2 sequences are LGHNA and YSLEER. The junction had 6 bases not matched to a gene; V was cut back by 2 bases and J by 5 bases. CDR3 length: 16 amino acids. The chain's CDR3 is CASSQPGQGSHNEQFF. CDR3 coding DNA: TGCGCCAGCAGCCAACCGGGACAGGGGTCCCACAATGAGCAGTTCTTC.

The rearrangement links TRBV27 to TRBJ1-1; 8 bases line up with TRBD1. Germline V lookup: CDR1 MNHEY, CDR2 SMNVEV (reference sequence). The CDR3 contains 15 residues. With 6 bases clipped from V and 5 bases from J, the junction kept 11 bases outside the gene matches. DNA for the CDR3: TGTGCCAGCAGCCCACAGGGGGGGCGTCGGACTGAAGCTTTCTTT. Its translation is CASSPQGGRRTEAFF.

The V and J genes are TRBV5-1 and TRBJ2-7, with 8 bases fitting TRBD2. The CDR3 covers 15 residues. With 0 bases clipped from V and 4 bases from J, the junction kept 6 bases outside the gene matches. The germline V gene has CDR1 SGHRS and CDR2 YFSETQ. The CDR3 DNA is TGCGCCAGCAGCTTGGCCCTAGCGGGTCAATACGAGCAGTACTTC. This gives the protein CASSLALAGQYEQYF. Together with reference TRBV5-1 and TRBJ2-7, the CDR3 gives the full variable domain: KAGVTQTPRYLIKTRGQQVTLSCSPISGHRSVSWYQQTPGQGLQFLFEYFSETQRNKGNFPGRFSGRQFSNSRSEMNVSTLELGDSALYLCASSLALAGQYEQYFGPGTRLTVT.

J is TRBJ2-1 and V is TRBV2; TRBD2 might be the D (6 bases). Trimming removed 6 bases from V and 5 bases from J, with 11 bases in between. Germline V lookup: CDR1 SNHLY, CDR2 FYNNEI. CDR3 size: 13 residues. For the CDR3, the DNA is TGTGCCAGCAGCGGGGGAGAGGACAATGAGCAGTTCTTC. Its translation is CASSGGEDNEQFF.